This T cell receptor beta chain came from a study of blood T cell repertoires in COVID-19. Overall study: Collection of acute and convalescent COVID-19 samples took place in the United States, Italy and Spain. T cells, B-cell-depleted T cells, or PBMCs provided the cDNA or gDNA that served as material.

The authors' processing: Estimation of nucleated cell counts relied on the amplification of reference gene primers. This table comes from immunoSEQ multiplex PCR, and its TCRdb copy is limited to in-frame clones, with some not included. V and J calls and clone size are those listed in that table; D and trimming were worked out from the DNA. Among approximately 670,000 clones listed, approximately 90% were seen once. Germline loops: CDR1 SQVTM, CDR2 ANQGSEA. The CDR3 sequence is 13 residues long. V lost 7 bases and J lost 0, with 11 bases in between. This chain joins TRBV29-1 and TRBJ2-3; D gene unclear. The sequence was collected from a woman between 18 and 30 years old with acute or convalescent COVID-19. What was sequenced was peripheral blood. Written as DNA, the CDR3 is TGCAGCGGACATAGTCCTAGCACAGATACGCAGTATTTT. Protein product: CSGHSPSTDTQYF.